One and the same sample provided the 5 T cell receptor beta chains below, sequenced in a study of cytomegalovirus exposure and HLA in healthy donors. The PCR ran on 60 Vbeta and 13 Jbeta primers. Only in-frame clones appear in the TCRdb table, and some are missing; sequencing was by immunoSEQ multiplex PCR. The repertoire consists of about 88,000 clones, with approximately 90% occurring once and the leading ten covering roughly 2.3%. Specimen: PBMCs. The receptors come from a man aged 18-30 years in good health and CMV-seronegative.

The J gene is TRBJ1-2, the V gene TRBV28, with D perhaps matching TRBD1 (6 bases). V lost 3 bases and J lost 9, with 11 bases in between. This CDR3 region has 12 residues. CDR1 and CDR2 (germline): MDHEN, SYDVKM. The CDR3 DNA is TGTGCCAGCAGTTTCTCCCAGGGGCGCTACACCTTC. It specifies CASSFSQGRYTF.

This chain joins TRBV28 and TRBJ2-7; a weak D match, TRBD2 (6 bases). In germline, CDR1 is MDHEN, CDR2 SYDVKM. V was shortened by 10 bases and J by 4 bases, with 14 bases between the two germline ends. This CDR3 spans 12 amino acids. The CDR3: CATSTRRYEQYF. In nucleotides, the CDR3 is TGTGCCACCTCGACTAGAAGATACGAGCAGTACTTC.

The chain recombines TRBV28 with TRBJ1-2; TRBD1 agrees at 9 bases. The trim removed 6 bases at V and 4 bases at J, leaving 9 bases unmatched. The CDR3 covers 15 residues. The germline V gene has CDR1 MDHEN and CDR2 SYDVKM. The CDR3 loop is CASSTPGQGTYGYTF. The CDR3 DNA reads as TGTGCCAGCAGCACACCGGGACAGGGTACCTATGGCTACACCTTC.

This clone was observed a few times. This chain joins TRBV28 and TRBJ2-5; the match to TRBD2 covers 11 bases. Germline V CDR1 and CDR2: MDHEN, SYDVKM. The CDR3 runs 16 residues. The J segment lost 2 bases and the V segment lost 6 bases, leaving 8 bases of the junction unmatched. CDR3 amino acids: CASSPTSGALQETQYF. The CDR3 coding sequence is TGTGCCAGCAGCCCGACTAGCGGGGCATTACAAGAGACCCAGTACTTC.

This chain joins TRBV19 and TRBJ2-7; 10 bases are a match to TRBD2. The CDR3 length is 14 residues. Trimming at V came to 4 bases and at J to 1 base, leaving 1 base not matched to a gene. Germline V gives CDR1 LNHDA, CDR2 SQIVND (reference sequence). CDR3 DNA: TGTGCCAGTAGTAGAGCGGGAGGGTCCTACGAGCAGTACTTC. Its translation is CASSRAGGSYEQYF.